These 13 T cell receptor beta chains came from one sample sequenced in a study of blood T cell repertoires in COVID-19. Clones were read by immunoSEQ multiplex PCR, and TCRdb kept only the in-frame ones, dropping some. Of 190,000 or so clones listed, just under 90% are singletons. Sequenced material: peripheral blood. These receptors originate from a woman aged 18-29 years who had recovered from COVID-19.

Of note for this clone: Other DNA variants within this sample encode the same CDR3. This chain joins TRBV18 and TRBJ2-5; D is undetermined. The CDR3 spans 11 residues. Germline V gene lookup returns CDR1 KGHSH and CDR2 LQKENI. The germline V and J ends were trimmed by 3 bases and 5 bases, with 4 bases remaining between them. This CDR3 reads CASSPGETQYF. The CDR3 DNA reads as TGTGCCAGCTCACCCGGGGAGACCCAGTACTTC.

V and J are TRBV30 and TRBJ2-1, with D possibly TRBD2 on 6 matching bases. Germline V gene lookup returns CDR1 GTSNPN and CDR2 SVGIG (reference sequence). The V end lost 0 bases, the J end lost 9 bases, and 9 bases lay between the germline ends. CDR3 length: 12 amino acids. The CDR3 spells CAWSVLRGEQFF. CDR3 DNA: TGTGCCTGGAGTGTACTGCGGGGTGAGCAGTTCTTC.

This chain links TRBV19 with TRBJ1-1; 10 nucleotides agree with TRBD1. This CDR3 region has 15 residues. Germline CDR1 and CDR2: LNHDA and SQIVND (reference sequence). Trimming cost V 3 bases and J 3 bases; bases outside gene matches: 4. CDR3 sequence: CASSIRQGADTEAFF. CDR3 nucleotides: TGTGCCAGTAGTATCCGACAGGGGGCGGACACTGAAGCTTTCTTT.

The chain recombines TRBV6-2 or TRBV6-3 with TRBJ1-3; TRBD1 might be the D (5 bases). This CDR3 region has 17 residues. V was pared by 2 bases and J by 0 bases, with 14 bases between. Germline V CDR1 and CDR2: MNHEY, SVGEGT. The CDR3 here is CASSYGPRGVSGNTIYF. DNA for the CDR3: TGTGCCAGCAGTTACGGTCCGCGGGGCGTCTCTGGAAACACCATATATTTT.

The rearrangement uses TRBV3-1 (or the pseudogene TRBV3-2) and TRBJ2-1; TRBD2 matches at 14 bases. The germline V gene has CDR1 LGHDT and CDR2 YNNKEL (reference sequence). V trimming: 8 bases; J trimming: 0 bases; junction bases outside the gene matches: 6. The CDR3 runs to 17 residues. The DNA of the CDR3 is TGTGCCAGCCGACTAGCGGGAGGGTGGGGCTCCTACAATGAGCAGTTCTTC. The encoded protein is CASRLAGGWGSYNEQFF.

This rearrangement joins TRBV5-8 to TRBJ1-2; D gene unclear. The CDR3 totals 14 residues. V was cut by 4 bases and J by 4 bases, with 14 bases left in between. In germline, CDR1 is SGHTS, CDR2 YDEGEE. This CDR3 is CASSHQSEIYGYTF. The CDR3 region has the DNA TGTGCCAGCAGCCATCAGTCGGAGATCTATGGCTACACCTTC.

The chain links TRBV5-1 to TRBJ2-7, with 7 bases that match TRBD2. The J segment lost 3 bases and the V segment lost 5 bases, leaving 5 bases of the junction unmatched. The germline gives CDR1 SGHRS, CDR2 YFSETQ. This CDR3 is built from 13 residues. The CDR3, as DNA: TGCGCCAGCAGGGTGGCTAGCGGCTACGAGCAGTACTTC. Protein product: CASRVASGYEQYF.

This chain connects TRBV3-1 (or the pseudogene TRBV3-2) to TRBJ1-2; 7 bases align to TRBD1. The germline CDR1 and CDR2 sequences are LGHDT and YNNKEL (reference sequence). The length of the CDR3 is 16 residues. The V gene end was trimmed by 1 base and the J gene end by 7 bases; junction bases not matched to a gene: 12. The CDR3 nucleotides read TGTGCCAGCAGCCAAGGGTCGGCGGGACAGACCACTGGCTACACCTTC. The encoded protein is CASSQGSAGQTTGYTF.

V usage is TRBV7-9 and J usage is TRBJ1-2; TRBD1 matches 8 bases. Germline V lookup: CDR1 SEHNR, CDR2 FQNEAQ (reference sequence). With V trimmed by 5 bases and J by 2 bases, 4 bases remained unmatched. This CDR3 is 14 amino acids long. The CDR3 region has the DNA TGTGCCAGCAGCGCACGACAGGGGAACTATGGCTACACCTTC. Translated: CASSARQGNYGYTF.

The J gene is TRBJ2-4, the V gene TRBV7-9; D not certain. Germline V gives CDR1 SEHNR, CDR2 FQNEAQ (reference sequence). Trimming left V 5 bases short and J 0 bases short, with 8 bases between. This CDR3 has 14 residues. The CDR3 nucleotides are TGTGCCAGCAGCCCCCTCCGAGCCAAAAACATTCAGTACTTC. It codes for CASSPLRAKNIQYF.

This chain joins TRBV9 and TRBJ2-3; tentatively, D is TRBD1 (5 bases). V was trimmed by 3 bases and J by 3 bases, leaving 8 bases between them. The CDR3 is 13 amino acids. The germline CDR1 and CDR2 sequences are SGDLS and YYNGEE. CDR3 sequence reads: CASSAAGTDTQYF. The CDR3 DNA sequence: TGTGCCAGCAGCGCCGCAGGGACAGATACGCAGTATTTT.

This chain uses TRBV24-1 with TRBJ2-1; 10 bases are shared with TRBD1. V lost 4 bases and J lost 10; bases outside the gene matches: 9. Germline loops: CDR1 KGHDR, CDR2 SFDVKD. This CDR3 is 15 amino acids long. CDR3 in amino acids: CATSEASTGGWEQFF. CDR3 DNA: TGTGCCACCAGTGAAGCCTCGACAGGGGGCTGGGAGCAGTTCTTC.

The J gene is TRBJ2-1, the V gene TRBV28, with 13 positions matching TRBD2. The CDR3 covers 16 residues. Trimming took 6 bases from V and 6 from J; bases not matched to a gene: 8. The germline CDR1 and CDR2 sequences are MDHEN and SYDVKM. CDR3 residues: CASRTPGLAGPNEQFF. The CDR3 DNA is TGTGCCAGCAGAACTCCGGGACTAGCGGGGCCCAATGAGCAGTTCTTC.